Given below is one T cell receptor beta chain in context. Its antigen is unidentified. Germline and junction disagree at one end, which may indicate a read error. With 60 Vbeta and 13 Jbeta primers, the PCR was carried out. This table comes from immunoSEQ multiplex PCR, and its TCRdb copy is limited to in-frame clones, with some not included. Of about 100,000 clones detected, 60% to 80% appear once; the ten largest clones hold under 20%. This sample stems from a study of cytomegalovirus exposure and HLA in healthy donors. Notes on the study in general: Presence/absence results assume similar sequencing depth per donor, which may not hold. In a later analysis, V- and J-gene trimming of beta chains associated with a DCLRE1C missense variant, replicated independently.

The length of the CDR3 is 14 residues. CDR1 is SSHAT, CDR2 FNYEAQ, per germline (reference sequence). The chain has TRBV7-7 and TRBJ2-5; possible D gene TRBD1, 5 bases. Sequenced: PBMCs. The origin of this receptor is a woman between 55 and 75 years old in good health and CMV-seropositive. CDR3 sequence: CASSLNGAGETQYF. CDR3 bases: TGTGCTAGCAGCTTAAATGGGGCCGGGGAGACCCAGTACTTC.